A single sample gave rise to the 12 T cell receptor beta chains below, sequenced in a study of T-cell memory formation after mild COVID-19 (dated by TCRdb to the early 2020s). The library was made by 5' RACE. Sequencing was carried out with an Illumina NovaSeq 6000. The public reads were reprocessed in TCRdb via fastp at Q25 and MiXCR, keeping in-frame beta chains. CDR3 protein sequences are deduplicated, and each keeps its most common genes and DNA. The sample profile shows hundreds of thousands of distinct CDR3 sequences; around 15% of them were found once. The ten biggest clones cover approximately 25% of the sample. Sequenced sample: PBMCs or a T cell subset sorted from them (not recorded which). These TCRs come from a young man who had mild COVID-19 (a few samples of this study predate the infection). The sample titles of this study are shuffled in the database, so cell type and time point are left out; the donor was told from shared clones.

The chain links TRBV5-1 to TRBJ1-2; 12 bases line up with TRBD1. Germline V gives CDR1 SGHRS, CDR2 YFSETQ. This CDR3 contains 14 residues. V lost 4 bases, J lost 8 bases, and 6 bases stayed unmatched. CDR3 in amino acids: CASSPGQGARGYTF. In DNA, the CDR3 is TGCGCCAGCAGCCCGGGACAGGGGGCAAGGGGCTACACCTTC.

This clonotype was picked up many times. The chain links TRBV12-3 or TRBV12-4 to TRBJ1-1, with D hard to call. V shed 5 bases and J shed 0 bases, with 10 bases lying between them. This CDR3 is 14 amino acids long. CDR3 residues: CASSNFHMNTEAFF. As DNA, the CDR3 is TGTGCCAGCAGTAACTTCCACATGAACACTGAAGCTTTCTTT.

The table lists this clonotype with a few counts. The rearrangement uses TRBV9 and TRBJ2-1; 9 bases are a match to TRBD1. CDR3 length: 13 amino acids. V was clipped by 3 bases and J by 9 bases; unmatched bases: 4. CDR1 and CDR2 (germline): SGDLS, YYNGEE. In nucleotides, the CDR3 is TGTGCCAGCAGCGCCGGACAGGGGAGTGAGCAGTTCTTC. Protein sequence: CASSAGQGSEQFF.

The CDR3, as DNA: TGTGCCAGCAGTTTTCGCCAGGCGGCAGCGCTGCTGAGAGGCTACACCTTC. Its protein is CASSFRQAAALLRGYTF. V gene TRBV28 combines with J gene TRBJ1-2, with D unresolved. V gave up 3 bases and J gave up 8 bases, with 25 bases separating them. CDR3 length: 17 residues. CDR1 and CDR2 (germline): MDHEN, SYDVKM.

This clonotype was recorded a few times. The rearrangement uses TRBV12-3 or TRBV12-4 and TRBJ2-5; D possibly matches TRBD1 or TRBD2 (5 bases each). Trimming removed 8 bases from V and 4 bases from J, with 14 bases in between. The CDR3 is made up of 13 amino acids. Here the CDR3 reads CASYRGEGETQYF. CDR3 sequence (DNA): TGTGCCAGCTATCGAGGGGAAGGAGAGACCCAGTACTTC.

A remark on this clonotype: Germline and junction disagree at one end, which may indicate a read error. The V call is TRBV28, the J call TRBJ2-1; the D gene is possibly TRBD1 (6 bases). The CDR3 is 15 amino acids. Germline V gene lookup returns CDR1 MDHEN and CDR2 SYDVKM. The CDR3 nucleotides are TGTGCCAGCAGCTTCCTGCGGAACCGGGACAAAGAGCAGTTCTTC. Amino acids: CASSFLRNRDKEQFF.

CDR3 sequence: CASSLEGAFTEAFF. CDR3 coding DNA: TGTGCCAGCAGCTTAGAAGGGGCCTTCACTGAAGCTTTCTTT. V usage is TRBV11-2 and J usage is TRBJ1-1; D may be TRBD1 (5 bases). V gave up 0 bases and J gave up 4 bases, with 9 bases separating them. This CDR3 contains 14 residues. Germline V CDR1 and CDR2: SGHAT, FQNNGV.

The chain couples TRBV7-2 to TRBJ1-3, with a weak D call TRBD1 (5 bases). The CDR3 consists of 15 residues. Trimming removed 4 bases at V and 3 bases at J, with 13 bases between. Germline CDR1 reads SGHTA; CDR2 reads FQGNSA. CDR3 protein: CASSSPLGGGNTIYF. The CDR3, as DNA: TGTGCCAGCAGCTCCCCATTGGGGGGTGGAAACACCATATATTTT.

This clonotype was seen only a few times. The rearrangement joins TRBV28 to TRBJ2-7; 7 bases match TRBD1. With 5 bases clipped from V and 2 bases from J, the junction kept 15 bases outside the gene matches. The CDR3 runs to 17 residues. CDR1 and CDR2 from the germline V gene are MDHEN and SYDVKM. The CDR3 bases are TGTGCCAGCAGTCCACCCCCGACAGGGCTTTTCACCTACGAGCAGTACGTC. Translating gives CASSPPPTGLFTYEQYV.

There are a few counts of this clonotype. This chain links TRBV12-3 or TRBV12-4 with TRBJ2-2; 8 bases agree with TRBD2. The CDR3 consists of 14 residues. J lost 4 bases, V lost 5 bases, and 3 bases had no gene match. CDR3 in amino acids: CASSTLAGTGELFF. The DNA for the CDR3 is TGTGCCAGCAGTACTCTAGCGGGCACCGGGGAGCTGTTTTTT.

The rearrangement links TRBV7-6 to TRBJ1-5, with a tentative D call TRBD1 (5 bases). Germline lookup yields CDR1 SGHVS and CDR2 FNYEAQ. V gave up 0 bases and J gave up 7 bases, with 10 bases separating them. The CDR3 is 14 amino acids. CDR3: CASSLAVGGQPQHF. The CDR3 nucleotides are TGTGCCAGCAGCTTAGCAGTGGGGGGACAGCCCCAGCATTTT.

The chain is built from TRBV6-4 and TRBJ2-1, with 8 bases matching TRBD2. Germline V gene lookup returns CDR1 MRHNA and CDR2 SNTAGT. J gave up 8 bases and V 3 bases, and 9 bases lay outside the gene matches. The CDR3 length is 15 residues. Here the CDR3 DNA reads TGTGCCAGCAGTGATAGAGCGGGGGCGGTGGATGAGCAGTTCTTC. This sequence encodes CASSDRAGAVDEQFF.